Each of the 8 T cell receptor beta chains below was sequenced from the same sample in a study of blood T cell repertoires in COVID-19. Method: immunoSEQ multiplex PCR; TCRdb's copy keeps in-frame clones and lacks some. Of about 98,000 clones in the sample, about nine tenths are singletons; the top ten hold 10%. The source material was peripheral blood. The receptors were gathered from a man aged 45-65 years with acute or convalescent COVID-19.

CDR3 amino acids: CSVEGLAGGPSYEQYF. The CDR3, as DNA: TGCAGCGTTGAAGGGCTAGCGGGAGGCCCCAGTTACGAGCAGTACTTC. This chain uses TRBV29-1 with TRBJ2-7; 11 bases are a match to TRBD2. V shed 1 base, J shed 4 bases, and the junction held 9 bases outside the gene matches. The CDR3 spans 16 residues. Germline CDR1 and CDR2: SQVTM and ANQGSEA.

The chain joins TRBV7-2 to TRBJ1-1, with D unresolved. CDR1 and CDR2 from the germline V gene are SGHTA and FQGNSA. CDR3 length: 14 amino acids. V lost 1 base and J 7 bases, leaving 13 bases between the germline ends. The CDR3 region is CASSLGFASDEAFF. The CDR3 region has the DNA TGTGCCAGCAGCTTAGGGTTTGCCAGCGATGAAGCTTTCTTT. Full variable domain (missing parts from reference TRBV7-2 and TRBJ1-1): GAGVSQSPSNKVTEKGKDVELRCDPISGHTALYWYRQSLGQGLEFLIYFQGNSAPDKSGLPSDRFSAERTGGSVSTLTIQRTQQEDSAVYLCASSLGFASDEAFFGQGTRLTVV.

The J gene is TRBJ2-5, the V gene TRBV29-1; 8 bases are a match to TRBD1. This CDR3 contains 14 residues. J was trimmed by 6 bases and V by 2 bases; bases with no gene match: 8. From germline, CDR1 is SQVTM and CDR2 ANQGSEA. CDR3 sequence (DNA): TGCAGCGTTGAACCCGACAGGGGCCCGAAGACCCAGTACTTC. This encodes CSVEPDRGPKTQYF.

The rearrangement links TRBV3-1 (or the pseudogene TRBV3-2) to TRBJ1-5; D call uncertain. V was clipped by 3 bases and J by 5 bases, with 8 bases between them. This CDR3 contains 13 residues. Germline V gene sequence: CDR1 LGHDT, CDR2 YNNKEL (reference sequence). The CDR3 region has the DNA TGTGCCAGCAGCCATCTCGGGGATCAGCCCCAGCATTTT. Protein sequence: CASSHLGDQPQHF.

The V gene is TRBV5-1, the J gene TRBJ2-2; no reliable D call. This CDR3 has 12 residues. V lost 4 bases, J lost 3 bases, and 4 bases lay in between. CDR1 and CDR2 from the germline V gene are SGHRS and YFSETQ. In DNA, the CDR3 is TGCGCCAGCAGCCCGGACACCGGGGAGCTGTTTTTT. Protein sequence: CASSPDTGELFF.

This clone was picked up one time. The genes are TRBV6-1 and TRBJ2-7; no definite D call. The germline V and J ends were trimmed by 1 base and 4 bases, with 5 bases remaining between them. The CDR3 spans 12 residues. Germline V CDR1 and CDR2: MNHNS, SASEGT. The CDR3 spells CASSEGAYEQYF. CDR3 DNA sequence: TGTGCCAGCAGTGAAGGAGCGTACGAGCAGTACTTC.

This clone was seen only once. V gene TRBV24-1 combines with J gene TRBJ2-1; 7 nucleotides match TRBD2. This CDR3 comprises 13 residues. V was pared by 9 bases and J by 5 bases, with 6 bases of the junction left unmatched. Germline CDR1 is KGHDR and CDR2 is SFDVKD. CDR3 bases: TGTGCCACCGGGAGGGCCGATGACAATGAGCAGTTCTTC. Translating gives CATGRADDNEQFF.

The J gene is TRBJ1-2, the V gene TRBV5-6, with TRBD1 matching over 7 bases. The ends lost 4 bases at V and 3 bases at J; junction bases unmatched: 18. Germline values: CDR1 SGHDT, CDR2 YYEEEE. The CDR3 runs to 18 residues. The CDR3 region is CASSPLRQGSGGDYGYTF. CDR3 bases: TGTGCCAGCAGCCCCTTACGACAGGGAAGTGGGGGCGACTATGGCTACACCTTC.